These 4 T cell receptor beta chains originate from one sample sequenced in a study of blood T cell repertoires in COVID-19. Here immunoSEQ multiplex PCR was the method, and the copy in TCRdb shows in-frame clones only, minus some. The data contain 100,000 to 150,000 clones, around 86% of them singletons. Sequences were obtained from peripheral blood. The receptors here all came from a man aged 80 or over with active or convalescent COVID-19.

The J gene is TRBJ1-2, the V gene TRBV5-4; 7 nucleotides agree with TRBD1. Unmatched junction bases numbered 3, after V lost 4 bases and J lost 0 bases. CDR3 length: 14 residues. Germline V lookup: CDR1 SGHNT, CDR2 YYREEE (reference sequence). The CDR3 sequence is CASSHRGSNYGYTF. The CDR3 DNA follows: TGTGCCAGCAGCCACAGGGGATCTAACTATGGCTACACCTTC.

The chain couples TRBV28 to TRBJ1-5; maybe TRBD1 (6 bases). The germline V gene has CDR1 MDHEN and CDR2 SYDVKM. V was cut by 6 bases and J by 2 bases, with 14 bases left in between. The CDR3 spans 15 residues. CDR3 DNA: TGTGCCAGCAGCAAACAGGGCCCGCGCAATCAGCCCCAGCATTTT. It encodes CASSKQGPRNQPQHF.

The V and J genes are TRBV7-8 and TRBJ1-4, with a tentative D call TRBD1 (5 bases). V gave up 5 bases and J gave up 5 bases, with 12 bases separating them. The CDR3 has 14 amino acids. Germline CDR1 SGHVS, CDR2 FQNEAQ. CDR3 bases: TGTGCCAGCAGCGCCCGACAGACGAATGAAAAACTGTTTTTT. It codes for CASSARQTNEKLFF.

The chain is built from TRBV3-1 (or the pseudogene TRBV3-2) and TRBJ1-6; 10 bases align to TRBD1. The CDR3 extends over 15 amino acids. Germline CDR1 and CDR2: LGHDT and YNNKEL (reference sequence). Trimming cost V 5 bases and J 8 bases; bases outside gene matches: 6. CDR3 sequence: CASSYGGQGDSPLHF. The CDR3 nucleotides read TGTGCCAGCAGCTACGGAGGACAGGGGGATTCACCCCTCCACTTT.